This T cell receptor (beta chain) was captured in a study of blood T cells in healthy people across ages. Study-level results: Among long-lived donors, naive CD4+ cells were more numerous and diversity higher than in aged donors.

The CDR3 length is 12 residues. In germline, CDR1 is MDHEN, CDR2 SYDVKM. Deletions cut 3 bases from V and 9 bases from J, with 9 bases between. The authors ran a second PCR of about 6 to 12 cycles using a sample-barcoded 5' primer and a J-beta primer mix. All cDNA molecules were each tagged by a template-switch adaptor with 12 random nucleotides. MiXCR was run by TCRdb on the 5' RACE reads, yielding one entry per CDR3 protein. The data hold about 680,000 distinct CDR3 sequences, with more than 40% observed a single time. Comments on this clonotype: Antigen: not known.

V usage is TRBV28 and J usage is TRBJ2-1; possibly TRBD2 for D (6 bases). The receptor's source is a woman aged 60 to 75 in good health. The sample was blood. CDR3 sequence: CASSFGGGEQFF. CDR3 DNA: TGTGCCAGCAGTTTCGGGGGAGGTGAGCAGTTCTTC.